These 29 T cell receptor beta chains were sequenced from one sample in a study of blood T cell repertoires in COVID-19. Profiling relied on immunoSEQ multiplex PCR, and the TCRdb table lists in-frame clones only, not all of them. This table has about 200,000 clones, over 60% appearing once. Sequencing was done on a sample of peripheral blood. The receptors originated from a woman aged 70 to 79 with acute or convalescent COVID-19.

This clone turned up a few times. The DNA of the CDR3 is TGTGCCAGCAGCACTAACAGGGTAACAGATACGCAGTATTTT. The encoded protein is CASSTNRVTDTQYF. The chain uses TRBV2 and TRBJ2-3, with TRBD1 as a possible D gene (6 bases). Trimming left V 6 bases short and J 3 bases short, with 13 bases between. Per the germline V gene, CDR1 is SNHLY and CDR2 is FYNNEI. The CDR3 is made up of 14 amino acids. The full variable domain, rest sourced from reference TRBV2 and TRBJ2-3, is EPEVTQTPSHQVTQMGQEVILRCVPISNHLYFYWYRQILGQKVEFLVSFYNNEISEKSEIFDDQFSVERPDGSNFTLKIRSTKLEDSAMYFCASSTNRVTDTQYFGPGTRLTVL.

The rearrangement joins TRBV9 to TRBJ2-7; 7 positions agree with TRBD1. This CDR3 is 15 amino acids long. V gave up 4 bases and J gave up 1 base; unmatched junction bases: 8. Germline V gene lookup returns CDR1 SGDLS and CDR2 YYNGEE. For the CDR3, the DNA is TGTGCCAGCAGCTTACGGGACAGTTCGTCCTACGAGCAGTACTTC. Translating gives CASSLRDSSSYEQYF.

The rearrangement uses TRBV7-2 and TRBJ2-3; 8 nucleotides agree with TRBD2. Germline loops: CDR1 SGHTA, CDR2 FQGNSA. CDR3 length equals 13 residues. Trimming took 11 bases from V and 5 from J; bases not matched to a gene: 9. This CDR3 reads CAGTRGGLDTQYF. The CDR3 coding sequence is TGTGCCGGAACCCGGGGGGGATTAGATACGCAGTATTTT.

The chain combines TRBV7-2 with TRBJ1-3, with unresolved D. V gave up 7 bases and J gave up 0 bases, with 16 bases separating them. Germline V gene sequence: CDR1 SGHTA, CDR2 FQGNSA. The CDR3 is 16 amino acids. The CDR3 sequence is CASTSNGVHSGNTIYF. The CDR3, as DNA: TGTGCCAGCACCTCGAACGGGGTACACTCTGGAAACACCATATATTTT. Together with reference TRBV7-2 and TRBJ1-3, the CDR3 gives the full variable domain: GAGVSQSPSNKVTEKGKDVELRCDPISGHTALYWYRQSLGQGLEFLIYFQGNSAPDKSGLPSDRFSAERTGGSVSTLTIQRTQQEDSAVYLCASTSNGVHSGNTIYFGEGSWLTVV.

The chain carries TRBV30 and TRBJ1-6; D is possibly TRBD1 (6 bases). The germline CDR1 and CDR2 sequences are GTSNPN and SVGIG (reference sequence). V lost 8 bases and J 8 bases, leaving 13 bases between the germline ends. The length of the CDR3 is 12 residues. The CDR3 DNA is TGTGCCGGTAGGGGGACCTATTCACCCCTCCACTTT. This translates into CAGRGTYSPLHF.

The V and J genes are TRBV5-1 and TRBJ2-6; D unresolved. The V gene lost 7 bases and the J gene lost 4 bases, with 12 bases spanning the gap. From germline, CDR1 is SGHRS and CDR2 YFSETQ. The CDR3 extends over 14 amino acids. The chain's CDR3 is CASEPLSGANVLTF. The CDR3 DNA sequence: TGCGCCAGCGAACCACTCTCGGGGGCCAACGTCCTGACTTTC.

The chain uses TRBV21-1 and TRBJ1-5; TRBD1, the D gene given by the table, was not confirmed from the DNA. TRBV21-1 is a pseudogene segment. This CDR3 comprises 14 residues. Written as DNA, the CDR3 is TGTGCCAGCAGCGGACCTCTCAGGGGCCGGCCCCAGCATTTT. Translation: CASSGPLRGRPQHF.

The V and J genes are TRBV7-3 and TRBJ2-2; possibly TRBD1 for D (6 bases). Deletions cut 4 bases from V and 3 bases from J, with 9 bases between. Germline lookup yields CDR1 SGHTA and CDR2 FQGTGA. This CDR3 is built from 14 residues. The CDR3, as DNA: TGTGCCAGCAGCTCGACAGGATACACCGGGGAGCTGTTTTTT. Residues: CASSSTGYTGELFF.

J is TRBJ2-7 and V is TRBV10-3; possible D gene TRBD1, 5 bases. The germline CDR1 and CDR2 sequences are ENHRY and SYGVKD. V was trimmed by 8 bases and J by 3 bases, leaving 14 bases between them. The CDR3 spans 13 residues. The CDR3 protein is CAIGAVHVYEQYF. In DNA, the CDR3 is TGTGCCATCGGGGCGGTCCACGTCTACGAGCAGTACTTC.

The chain employs TRBV10-3 and TRBJ2-3; 8 bases fit TRBD2. The V gene end was trimmed by 6 bases and the J gene end by 0 bases; junction bases not matched to a gene: 8. CDR1 ENHRY and CDR2 SYGVKD come from the germline V gene. This CDR3 comprises 16 residues. The CDR3 here is CAISAGGPSSTDTQYF. CDR3 nucleotide sequence: TGTGCCATCAGCGCGGGGGGTCCCTCTAGCACAGATACGCAGTATTTT.

The chain uses TRBV24-1 and TRBJ2-5; 7 nucleotides agree with TRBD2. In germline, CDR1 is KGHDR, CDR2 SFDVKD. The CDR3 loop spans 14 amino acids. V lost 10 bases to trimming and J lost 5 bases; unmatched junction nucleotides: 12. The CDR3 spells CATPREERPETQYF. Here the CDR3 DNA reads TGTGCCACGCCCCGGGAGGAACGCCCGGAGACCCAGTACTTC.

This clone appeared many times. J is TRBJ2-5 and V is TRBV29-1, with 11 nucleotides matching TRBD2. Trimming took 6 bases from V and 5 from J; bases not matched to a gene: 8. The CDR3 is made up of 14 amino acids. Germline lookup yields CDR1 SQVTM and CDR2 ANQGSEA. Here the CDR3 reads CSVGTSGGVETQYF. CDR3 coding DNA: TGCAGCGTAGGGACTAGCGGAGGGGTGGAGACCCAGTACTTC.

The V and J genes are TRBV6-5 and TRBJ2-3; D might be TRBD2 (7 bases). CDR3 length: 15 amino acids. CDR1 and CDR2 (germline): MNHEY, SVGAGI. Trimming took off 6 bases at V and 1 base at J, with 14 bases between the two ends. Here the CDR3 reads CASRARGAGTDTQYF. CDR3 coding DNA: TGTGCCAGCAGGGCCCGGGGGGCCGGCACAGATACGCAGTATTTT.

This clone was seen only once. The rearrangement links TRBV6-5 to TRBJ1-1; possibly TRBD1 for D (5 bases). The CDR3 extends over 13 amino acids. The germline CDR1 and CDR2 sequences are MNHEY and SVGAGI. The CDR3 spells CAAAYGGVTEAFF. As DNA, the CDR3 is TGTGCAGCAGCGTATGGGGGGGTCACTGAAGCTTTCTTT.

The chain uses TRBV24-1 and TRBJ1-2, with TRBD1 identical over 7 bases. Germline V CDR1 and CDR2: KGHDR, SFDVKD. Trimming took 7 bases from V and 0 from J; bases not matched to a gene: 4. This CDR3 has 14 residues. The CDR3 protein is CATSQGQANYGYTF. CDR3 DNA: TGTGCCACCAGCCAAGGACAGGCTAACTATGGCTACACCTTC.

This chain links TRBV7-2 with TRBJ1-2, with D possibly matching TRBD1 (6 bases). V was clipped by 5 bases and J by 7 bases, with 17 bases between them. The CDR3 extends over 14 amino acids. Germline-derived CDR1 and CDR2 are SGHTA and FQGNSA. CDR3 DNA sequence: TGTGCCAGCAGCCCAGGAGGCCAGGGGTTTGGCTACACCTTC. Translating it yields CASSPGGQGFGYTF.

This chain links TRBV5-1 with TRBJ1-1; TRBD1 is a possible D gene (6 bases). V was cut by 5 bases and J by 10 bases, with 24 bases left in between. CDR3 length equals 15 residues. CDR1 SGHRS and CDR2 YFSETQ come from the germline V gene. CDR3 residues: CASSYDRPTSGGAFF. As DNA, the CDR3 is TGCGCCAGCAGTTACGACAGGCCCACCTCGGGTGGAGCTTTCTTT.

The chain employs TRBV11-2 and TRBJ1-5; possibly TRBD1 for D (5 bases). The CDR3 has 15 residues. CDR1 and CDR2 (germline): SGHAT, FQNNGV. V shed 0 bases and J shed 1 base, with 7 bases lying between them. CDR3 sequence (DNA): TGTGCCAGCAGCTTAGACCCAGGGAGCAATCAGCCCCAGCATTTT. Its translation is CASSLDPGSNQPQHF. Full variable domain (outside the CDR3, taken from reference TRBV11-2 and TRBJ1-5): EAGVAQSPRYKIIEKRQSVAFWCNPISGHATLYWYQQILGQGPKLLIQFQNNGVVDDSQLPKDRFSAERLKGVDSTLKIQPAKLEDSAVYLCASSLDPGSNQPQHFGDGTRLSIL.

This clone showed up just a few times. The gene calls are TRBV5-1 and TRBJ1-4; TRBD1 might be the D (6 bases). Per the germline V gene, CDR1 is SGHRS and CDR2 is YFSETQ. V gave up 5 bases and J gave up 5 bases, with 13 bases separating them. The CDR3 runs 14 residues. In nucleotides, the CDR3 is TGCGCCAGCAGGGTGACAGGCCCGAATGAAAAACTGTTTTTT. It encodes CASRVTGPNEKLFF.

This clone was counted a single time. CDR3 residues: CASSESSPGPEAFF. The CDR3 coding sequence is TGCGCCAGCAGTGAGTCCTCTCCGGGTCCTGAAGCTTTCTTT. The rearrangement uses TRBV10-1 and TRBJ1-1, with no clear D. The V and J ends lost 0 bases and 6 bases respectively, with 11 bases between them. The CDR3 length is 14 residues. Looked up from germline, CDR1 is WNHNN and CDR2 is SYGVQD (reference sequence).

This chain links TRBV5-1 with TRBJ2-5; 9 positions agree with TRBD2. From germline, CDR1 is SGHRS and CDR2 YFSETQ. After removal of 0 bases from V and 1 base from J, the junction contained 4 bases not matched to a gene. The CDR3 is made up of 16 amino acids. CDR3 bases: TGCGCCAGCAGCTTGGCGGGGCGGGGGGGCCAAGAGACCCAGTACTTC. Protein sequence: CASSLAGRGGQETQYF.

The chain recombines TRBV19 with TRBJ2-3; D might be TRBD2 (5 bases). The CDR3 length is 13 residues. Germline CDR1 LNHDA, CDR2 SQIVND (reference sequence). V was cut by 3 bases and J by 3 bases, with 7 bases left in between. The CDR3 DNA reads TGTGCCAGTAGTATTCAGCGGACAGATACGCAGTATTTT. Residues: CASSIQRTDTQYF.

This chain links TRBV6-4 with TRBJ2-3; TRBD2 is a possible D gene (6 bases). This CDR3 comprises 13 residues. The V end was cut by 0 bases, the J end by 10 bases, with 11 bases between. The germline gives CDR1 MRHNA, CDR2 SNTAGT. The CDR3 nucleotides read TGTGCCAGCAGTGACTCGCGGGACTCCGCGCAGTATTTT. Amino acid sequence: CASSDSRDSAQYF.

This chain joins TRBV18 and TRBJ1-5; tentatively, D is TRBD1 (5 bases). Germline V gene data show CDR1 as KGHSH and CDR2 as LQKENI. V was trimmed by 3 bases and J by 2 bases, leaving 20 bases between them. CDR3 length: 18 residues. CDR3 nucleotide sequence: TGTGCCAGCTCACCCGCGGCCAGCGGGACCCCGGGCAATCAGCCCCAGCATTTT. Translation: CASSPAASGTPGNQPQHF.

CDR3 in amino acids: CSVVEGRGNYEQYF. In nucleotides, the CDR3 is TGCAGCGTTGTGGAGGGACGCGGCAACTACGAGCAGTACTTC. The gene calls are TRBV29-1 and TRBJ2-7; perhaps TRBD2 as D (6 bases). Trimming removed 4 bases from V and 3 bases from J, with 16 bases in between. The CDR3 is made up of 14 amino acids. Germline lookup yields CDR1 SQVTM and CDR2 ANQGSEA.

This chain links TRBV30 with TRBJ2-1; the D gene is possibly TRBD2 (6 bases). The germline V gene encodes CDR1 GTSNPN and CDR2 SVGIG (reference sequence). V dropped 4 bases and J dropped 8 bases, with 15 bases sitting between them. The CDR3 is 13 amino acids. CDR3: CAWIRRETDEQFF. CDR3 sequence (DNA): TGTGCCTGGATTCGGAGGGAGACGGATGAGCAGTTCTTC.

The V and J genes are TRBV14 and TRBJ2-3, with D uncertain. Deletions cut 1 base from V and 4 bases from J, with 9 bases between. CDR3 length: 14 residues. Germline CDR1 SGHDN, CDR2 FVKESK. Here the CDR3 reads CASSQGLKADTQYF. The CDR3 nucleotides are TGTGCCAGCAGCCAAGGACTTAAGGCAGATACGCAGTATTTT.

Notes on this clone: Other DNA sequences of this sample code for an identical CDR3. The chain is built from TRBV11-2 and TRBJ2-2, with 10 bases that match TRBD1. Per germline, CDR1 SGHAT and CDR2 FQNNGV. V shed 4 bases, J shed 6 bases, and the junction held 5 bases outside the gene matches. The CDR3 contains 15 residues. The CDR3 reads CASSSRTGGAGELFF. The CDR3, as DNA: TGTGCCAGCAGCTCGAGGACAGGGGGGGCCGGGGAGCTGTTTTTT.

The chain recombines TRBV25-1 with TRBJ2-5; 9 bases agree with TRBD1. From germline, CDR1 is MGHDK and CDR2 SYGVNS. The CDR3 contains 15 residues. V shed 5 bases, J shed 0 bases, and the junction held 4 bases outside the gene matches. CDR3 DNA sequence: TGTGCCAGCAGTTGGGGACAGGGCTACCAAGAGACCCAGTACTTC. Protein: CASSWGQGYQETQYF. The full variable domain, completed using reference TRBV25-1 and TRBJ2-5, is EADIYQTPRYLVIGTGKKITLECSQTMGHDKMYWYQQDPGMELHLIHYSYGVNSTEKGDLSSESTVSRIRTEHFPLTLESARPSHTSQYLCASSWGQGYQETQYFGPGTRLLVL.